This TCR beta chain was recorded in a study of control samples from healthy donors and cancer patients. The germline gives CDR1 GTSNPN, CDR2 SVGIG (reference sequence). The CDR3 has 14 amino acids. Trimming removed 4 bases from V and 6 bases from J, with 16 bases in between. Here immunoSEQ multiplex PCR was the method, and the copy in TCRdb shows in-frame clones only, minus some. The table records about 140,000 clones, about 89% of them present only once. The chain employs TRBV30 and TRBJ1-5, with D uncertain. The receptor was derived from a man aged 18 to 29 in good health. Sequencing input: blood. CDR3 nucleotides: TGTGCCTGGACACAAGAAGTAGGAACTCAGCCCCAGCATTTT. This gives the protein CAWTQEVGTQPQHF.